The clone carrying this TCR beta chain was counted a single time. Its specificity is unknown. This record belongs to a study of a mutant IDH1 vaccine in newly diagnosed glioma. TCRdb's copy holds only in-frame clones and misses some; the assay was immunoSEQ multiplex PCR. Counted here are about 60,000 clones, around 80% occurring once; the ten biggest clones make up 4% to 5%. Time point in this sample: week 35, safety follow-up. It was 300 ug of mutant IDH1 20-mer peptide that made up each vaccine dose, given with topical imiquimod. The source was PBMCs, collected from a glioma patient whose treatment included an IDH1 peptide vaccine. The clonotype comes from a man aged 25 to 40 with glioma.

The CDR3 DNA reads as TGTGCCAGCAGCCGTGTGGACAGGGAGTTATACAATGAGCAGTTCTTC. This gives the protein CASSRVDRELYNEQFF. The rearrangement uses TRBV7-9 and TRBJ2-1, with TRBD1 matching 8 bases. The CDR3 extends over 16 amino acids. Trimming removed 5 bases from V and 4 bases from J; junction bases left unmatched: 10. Germline V gene data show CDR1 as SEHNR and CDR2 as FQNEAQ (reference sequence).